This TCR beta chain was identified in a study of beta chain features in type 1 diabetes. Study results and limitations: Sampled from patients, naive, central memory and Treg TCRB repertoires appeared more similar than those sampled from healthy donors. There was a moderate but significant shortening of TCRB CDR3s in all four CD4+ subsets of Type 1 diabetes patients.

Germline V gene lookup returns CDR1 MDHEN and CDR2 SYDVKM. V lost 7 bases, J lost 6 bases, and 13 bases lay in between. The CDR3 covers 12 residues. Reverse transcription of all isolated RNA meant that expressed TCRB transcripts were sequenced. Regulatory, naive and central memory T cell samples averaged around 3.6 million reads. Method: immunoSEQ multiplex PCR; TCRdb's copy keeps in-frame clones and lacks some. The table includes hundreds of thousands of clones, approximately 15% detected once. This clone has only a few counts. What it binds is not known. Cells sorted by CD45RO/CCR7/CD25/CD127/CD95/CD27 comprised CD4+ naive, central memory, regulatory and stem cell-like memory cells. Purity exceeded 95% in all sorted populations.

The sample was naive CD4+ T cells from blood. This receptor was taken from a man aged 18 to 29 with type 1 diabetes. V is TRBV28 and J is TRBJ2-7, with a tentative D call TRBD2 (5 bases). The CDR3 nucleotides are TGTGCCAGCAATCGAGATCGGGGCGAGCAGTACTTC. Translating gives CASNRDRGEQYF. Full variable domain (missing parts from reference TRBV28 and TRBJ2-7): DVKVTQSSRYLVKRTGEKVFLECVQDMDHENMFWYRQDPGLGLRLIYFSYDVKMKEKGDIPEGYSVSREKKERFSLILESASTNQTSMYLCASNRDRGEQYFGPGTRLTVT.